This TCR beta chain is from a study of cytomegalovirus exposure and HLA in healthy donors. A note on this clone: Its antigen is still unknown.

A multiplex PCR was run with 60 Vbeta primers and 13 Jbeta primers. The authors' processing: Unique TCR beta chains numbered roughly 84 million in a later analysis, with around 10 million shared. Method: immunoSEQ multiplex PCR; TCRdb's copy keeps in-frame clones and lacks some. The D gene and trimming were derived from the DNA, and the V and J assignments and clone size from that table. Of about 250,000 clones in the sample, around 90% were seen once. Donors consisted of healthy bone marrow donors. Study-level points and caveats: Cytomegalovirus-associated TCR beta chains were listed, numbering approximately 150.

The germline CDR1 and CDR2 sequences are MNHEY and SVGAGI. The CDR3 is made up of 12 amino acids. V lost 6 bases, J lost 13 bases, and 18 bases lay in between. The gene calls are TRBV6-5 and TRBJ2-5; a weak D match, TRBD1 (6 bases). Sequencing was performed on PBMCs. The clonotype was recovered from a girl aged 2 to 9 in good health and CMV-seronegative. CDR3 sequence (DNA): TGTGCCAGCAGCCAATCAAGGGGGTCCGCGTACTTC. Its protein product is CASSQSRGSAYF.